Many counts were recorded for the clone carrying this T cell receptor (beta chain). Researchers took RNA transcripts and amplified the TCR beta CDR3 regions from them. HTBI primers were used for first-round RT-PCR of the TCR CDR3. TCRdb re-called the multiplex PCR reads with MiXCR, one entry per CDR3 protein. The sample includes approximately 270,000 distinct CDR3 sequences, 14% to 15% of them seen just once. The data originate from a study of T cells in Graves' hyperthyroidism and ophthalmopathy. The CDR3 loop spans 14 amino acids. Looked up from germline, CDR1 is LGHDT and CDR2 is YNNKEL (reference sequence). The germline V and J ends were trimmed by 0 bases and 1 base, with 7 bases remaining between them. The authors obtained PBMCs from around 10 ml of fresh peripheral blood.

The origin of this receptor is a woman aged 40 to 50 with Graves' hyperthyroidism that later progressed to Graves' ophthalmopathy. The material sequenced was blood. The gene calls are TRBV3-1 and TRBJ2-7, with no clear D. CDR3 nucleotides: TGTGCCAGCAGCCAAGATTATGCGTCCTACGAGCAGTACTTC. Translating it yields CASSQDYASYEQYF.